A single sample gave rise to the 3 T cell receptor beta chains below, sequenced in a study of beta chain features in type 1 diabetes. Findings and caveats of the study: Patients with Type 1 diabetes showed moderately but significantly shorter TCRB CDR3s in all four CD4+ subsets.

Antigen specificity for these receptors is unknown. Expressed TCRB transcripts were sequenced because the isolated RNA had all been reverse transcribed beforehand. The protocol was immunoSEQ multiplex PCR, while the TCRdb copy is restricted to in-frame clones and leaves out a portion. This table has some 150,000 clones, 9% to 10% appearing once. The sequenced material came from central memory CD4+ T cells from blood. These receptors all come from a woman aged 30 to 39 with type 1 diabetes.

The table lists this clone with a few counts. This chain joins TRBV30 and TRBJ1-2, with 8 bases lining up with TRBD1. The J segment lost 3 bases and the V segment lost 5 bases, leaving 5 bases of the junction unmatched. Germline CDR1 and CDR2: GTSNPN and SVGIG (reference sequence). This CDR3 contains 13 residues. CDR3 nucleotides: TGTGCCTGGGACCTGACAGGGGACTATGGCTACACCTTC. It is translated as CAWDLTGDYGYTF.

This clone has only a few counts. The gene calls are TRBV18 and TRBJ1-2; D possibly corresponds to TRBD1 (6 bases). The germline V gene encodes CDR1 KGHSH and CDR2 LQKENI. Trimming took off 3 bases at V and 4 bases at J, with 12 bases between the two ends. CDR3 length: 14 amino acids. DNA for the CDR3: TGTGCCAGCTCACCGGGGGCGGAAAGCTATGGCTACACCTTC. Translation gives CASSPGAESYGYTF.

This rearrangement joins TRBV7-3 to TRBJ2-3, with D hard to call. CDR3 length: 15 amino acids. Germline V gives CDR1 SGHTA, CDR2 FQGTGA. V lost 5 bases and J lost 2, with 14 bases in between. CDR3 residues: CASSQSVKDTDTQYF. The CDR3 bases are TGTGCCAGCAGCCAAAGCGTAAAGGACACAGATACGCAGTATTTT.